These 28 T cell receptor beta chains were all obtained from the same sample, sequenced in a study of T-cell reconstitution after alpha-beta-depleted transplantation in children. Library preparation (for TCRbeta) was performed with unique molecular identifiers. TCRdb analysed the PCR reads with MiXCR anew, one entry per CDR3 protein. The data show 350,000 to 500,000 distinct CDR3 sequences, roughly 44% seen once. Sequences were derived from PBMCs, sampled before TCRalphabeta/CD19-depleted stem cell transplant. The receptors shown here come from a girl aged 2-10 years with aplastic anemia, due to receive a stem cell transplant.

This clonotype was picked up many times. This chain links TRBV20-1 with TRBJ1-1, with D tentatively TRBD1 (6 bases). Germline V gene data show CDR1 as DFQATT and CDR2 as SNEGSKA (reference sequence). V lost 4 bases and J 0 bases, leaving 15 bases between the germline ends. The CDR3 is made up of 15 amino acids. The CDR3 region is CSAIHPNRVNTEAFF. The CDR3, as DNA: TGCAGTGCTATACATCCGAACAGGGTGAACACTGAAGCTTTCTTT.

This clonotype was recorded many times. V usage is TRBV7-2 and J usage is TRBJ2-5, with 9 bases that match TRBD1. From germline, CDR1 is SGHTA and CDR2 FQGNSA. V shed 4 bases, J shed 4 bases, and the junction held 4 bases outside the gene matches. CDR3 length: 14 amino acids. CDR3 residues: CASSSDRGVETQYF. CDR3 coding DNA: TGTGCCAGCAGCTCTGACAGGGGGGTAGAGACCCAGTACTTC.

This clonotype came up a few times. The genes are TRBV7-3 and TRBJ2-7; 14 bases align to TRBD2. V lost 4 bases to trimming and J lost 0 bases; unmatched junction nucleotides: 17. In germline, CDR1 is SGHTA, CDR2 FQGTGA. The CDR3 contains 21 residues. The CDR3 DNA reads as TGTGCCAGCAGCTCCTCCGGGACTAGCGGGAGAAAAACAGACAACTCCTACGAGCAGTACTTC. Its translation: CASSSSGTSGRKTDNSYEQYF.

This chain connects TRBV27 to TRBJ2-1; 8 bases agree with TRBD2. V shed 2 bases and J 3 bases; nucleotides not matched to a gene: 12. In germline, CDR1 is MNHEY, CDR2 SMNVEV (reference sequence). This CDR3 is 18 amino acids long. The CDR3 nucleotides read TGTGCCAGCAGTTTAGAGGGGCCCGGGACTAGGGTCTACAATGAGCAGTTCTTC. Its protein is CASSLEGPGTRVYNEQFF.

The chain is built from TRBV7-2 and TRBJ2-3, with a possible D match to TRBD2 (7 bases). CDR3 length equals 15 residues. Germline V gives CDR1 SGHTA, CDR2 FQGNSA. Trimming removed 7 bases from V and 5 bases from J, with 19 bases in between. CDR3 in amino acids: CASKALAGAGDTQYF. The CDR3 nucleotides are TGTGCCAGCAAAGCCTTGGCGGGGGCGGGAGATACGCAGTATTTT.

This clonotype was seen a handful of times. The genes are TRBV4-1 and TRBJ2-3, with D unclear. There are 13 residues in the CDR3. Germline V lookup: CDR1 MGHRA, CDR2 YSYEKL. Trimming pared 1 base from V and 0 bases from J, leaving 2 bases between. DNA for the CDR3: TGCGCCAGCAGCCAAGCTAGCACAGATACGCAGTATTTT. This codes for CASSQASTDTQYF.

This chain joins TRBV6-1 and TRBJ2-1; 7 nucleotides line up with TRBD2. V was pared by 6 bases and J by 1 base, with 12 bases of the junction left unmatched. The length of the CDR3 is 17 residues. From germline, CDR1 is MNHNS and CDR2 SASEGT. The CDR3 reads CASSQIRGEGSYNEQFF. CDR3 coding DNA: TGTGCCAGCAGCCAGATACGGGGGGAGGGGTCCTACAATGAGCAGTTCTTC.

The genes are TRBV29-1 and TRBJ2-1; 9 bases line up with TRBD1. The V and J ends lost 5 bases and 13 bases, in that order; junction bases with no gene match: 9. This CDR3 has 12 amino acids. The germline V gene has CDR1 SQVTM and CDR2 ANQGSEA. The DNA of the CDR3 is TGCAGCGTTCCGGGACAGGGTGCGCGTCAGTTCTTC. Translated, it gives CSVPGQGARQFF.

This clonotype was seen once. The CDR3 DNA follows: TGTGCCAGCAGCTTAGGACAGGTCGCGGGTGAAAAACTGTTTTTT. This gives the protein CASSLGQVAGEKLFF. The rearrangement joins TRBV7-9 to TRBJ1-4; TRBD1 is a possible D gene (6 bases). V lost 1 base to trimming and J lost 7 bases, with 13 bases between them. This CDR3 is 15 amino acids long. Germline CDR1 SEHNR, CDR2 FQNEAQ (reference sequence). Complete variable domain (other parts from reference TRBV7-9 and TRBJ1-4): DTGVSQNPRHKITKRGQNVTFRCDPISEHNRLYWYRQTLGQGPEFLTYFQNEAQLEKSRLLSDRFSAERPKGSFSTLEIQRTEQGDSAMYLCASSLGQVAGEKLFFGSGTQLSVL.

The chain combines TRBV29-1 with TRBJ2-7; the match to TRBD1 covers 8 bases. V was clipped by 6 bases and J by 3 bases; unmatched bases: 7. The CDR3 is 13 residues long. In germline, CDR1 is SQVTM, CDR2 ANQGSEA. CDR3 sequence (DNA): TGCAGCGTCGGACAGGGAGAAATCTACGAGCAGTACTTC. Residues: CSVGQGEIYEQYF.

A few counts support this clonotype. CDR3 residues: CASSLRQGISSYNEQFF. In nucleotides, the CDR3 is TGTGCCAGCAGTTTACGACAGGGAATTAGCTCCTACAATGAGCAGTTCTTC. The V call is TRBV28, the J call TRBJ2-1, with 7 positions matching TRBD1. Germline CDR1 MDHEN, CDR2 SYDVKM. CDR3 size: 17 residues. The trim removed 2 bases at V and 0 bases at J, leaving 7 bases unmatched.

The chain links TRBV10-3 to TRBJ2-1, with a possible D match to TRBD1 (6 bases). Germline V gives CDR1 ENHRY, CDR2 SYGVKD. The V and J ends lost 3 bases and 5 bases respectively, with 8 bases between them. CDR3 length: 13 residues. CDR3 region: CAISEEGDNEQFF. Here the CDR3 DNA reads TGTGCCATCAGTGAAGAGGGGGACAATGAGCAGTTCTTC.

This chain connects TRBV20-1 to TRBJ2-7; 8 bases align to TRBD2. Germline-derived CDR1 and CDR2 are DFQATT and SNEGSKA (reference sequence). The CDR3 has 15 amino acids. The V and J ends lost 4 bases and 2 bases, in that order; junction bases with no gene match: 10. Here the CDR3 DNA reads TGCAGTGCTACCCTAACCCTAGCGGGTACCTACGAGCAGTACTTC. Translated, it gives CSATLTLAGTYEQYF.

This clonotype came up many times. This chain joins TRBV5-1 and TRBJ1-3; D may be TRBD1 (6 bases). V was cut by 4 bases and J by 7 bases, with 15 bases left in between. This CDR3 contains 14 residues. Per germline, CDR1 SGHRS and CDR2 YFSETQ. The CDR3 loop reads CASSQTRRGNTIYF. The CDR3 nucleotides are TGCGCCAGCAGCCAGACAAGAAGGGGGAACACCATATATTTT.

The chain is built from TRBV12-3 or TRBV12-4 and TRBJ2-7; D not certain. The CDR3 is made up of 13 amino acids. V lost 3 bases, J lost 0 bases, and 6 bases lay in between. CDR3 bases: TGTGCCAGCAGTTTGGGCATCTCCTACGAGCAGTACTTC. Amino acid sequence: CASSLGISYEQYF.

This clonotype was counted only a few times. This chain uses TRBV5-1 with TRBJ2-5, with 13 nucleotides matching TRBD2. This CDR3 is 15 amino acids long. Trimming cost V 4 bases and J 5 bases; bases outside gene matches: 5. Per the germline V gene, CDR1 is SGHRS and CDR2 is YFSETQ. CDR3 in amino acids: CASSPGLAGLETQYF. In DNA, the CDR3 is TGCGCCAGCAGCCCGGGACTAGCGGGATTGGAGACCCAGTACTTC.

This clonotype appeared a few times. In DNA, the CDR3 is TGTGCCTGGCAGACCGTTTTCCAAGAGACCCAGTACTTC. Protein product: CAWQTVFQETQYF. The rearrangement joins TRBV30 to TRBJ2-5; D gene uncertain. This CDR3 comprises 13 residues. In germline, CDR1 is GTSNPN, CDR2 SVGIG (reference sequence). V dropped 5 bases and J dropped 1 base, with 11 bases sitting between them.

This clonotype was seen many times. J is TRBJ2-1 and V is TRBV5-1; D might be TRBD1 (7 bases). V lost 2 bases and J 1 base, leaving 16 bases between the germline ends. The length of the CDR3 is 17 residues. Germline CDR1 reads SGHRS; CDR2 reads YFSETQ. DNA for the CDR3: TGCGCCAGCAGCTTCGACAGGGTGGGGGGATCCTACAATGAGCAGTTCTTC. It codes for CASSFDRVGGSYNEQFF.

The chain employs TRBV20-1 and TRBJ2-1; D might be TRBD2 (6 bases). Trimming removed 0 bases from V and 6 bases from J, with 18 bases in between. This CDR3 contains 16 residues. Germline CDR1 and CDR2: DFQATT and SNEGSKA (reference sequence). In DNA, the CDR3 is TGCAGTGCTAGAGACCCTCTTAGCGGCCTTGCCAATGAGCAGTTCTTC. Protein: CSARDPLSGLANEQFF.

This chain connects TRBV7-2 to TRBJ2-7; D may be TRBD2 (6 bases). V was cut by 5 bases and J by 7 bases, with 18 bases left in between. The CDR3 totals 14 residues. The germline CDR1 and CDR2 sequences are SGHTA and FQGNSA. CDR3 sequence: CASSPNQGSGEQYF. DNA for the CDR3: TGTGCCAGCAGCCCCAACCAGGGAAGCGGGGAGCAGTACTTC.

This chain links TRBV7-2 with TRBJ2-7, with 16 positions matching TRBD2. There are 18 residues in the CDR3. V lost 1 base, J lost 6 bases, and 9 bases stayed unmatched. CDR1 is SGHTA, CDR2 FQGNSA, per germline. This CDR3 reads CASSLGPGLAGGRGEQYF. The CDR3 DNA reads as TGTGCCAGCAGCTTAGGGCCGGGACTAGCGGGAGGGAGGGGCGAGCAGTACTTC.

V gene TRBV20-1 combines with J gene TRBJ2-1; D unclear. V was cut by 6 bases and J by 7 bases, with 10 bases left in between. The CDR3 is 11 amino acids. Germline CDR1 is DFQATT and CDR2 is SNEGSKA (reference sequence). The CDR3 spells CSAPLLNEQFF. The CDR3 coding sequence is TGCAGTGCCCCTCTCTTGAATGAGCAGTTCTTC.

This rearrangement joins TRBV7-9 to TRBJ1-2; 10 bases are a match to TRBD1. CDR1 and CDR2 from the germline V gene are SEHNR and FQNEAQ (reference sequence). The length of the CDR3 is 14 residues. Losses at the gene ends were 1 base for V and 7 bases for J; bases not matched to a gene: 3. In DNA form, the CDR3 reads TGTGCCAGCAGCTTAGGACAGGGGGCAACTGGCTACACCTTC. This sequence encodes CASSLGQGATGYTF.

The chain carries TRBV12-3 or TRBV12-4 and TRBJ1-2; D is ambiguous. This CDR3 region has 12 residues. V was cut by 6 bases and J by 4 bases, with 9 bases left in between. CDR3 protein: CASRDGPYGYTF. The DNA for the CDR3 is TGTGCCAGCAGGGACGGTCCCTATGGCTACACCTTC.

This clonotype was recorded many times. J is TRBJ2-7 and V is TRBV29-1; 7 bases map to TRBD2. After removal of 3 bases from V and 0 bases from J, the junction contained 8 bases not matched to a gene. Per germline, CDR1 SQVTM and CDR2 ANQGSEA. The CDR3 is 15 residues long. As DNA, the CDR3 is TGCAGCGTTGAGGGGGAACCGGGGGGCTCCTACGAGCAGTACTTC. Amino acid sequence: CSVEGEPGGSYEQYF.

Ten or more counts support this clonotype. The chain is built from TRBV28 and TRBJ2-3; TRBD2 agrees at 8 bases. Germline CDR1 reads MDHEN; CDR2 reads SYDVKM. The CDR3 has 14 amino acids. Trimming cost V 7 bases and J 2 bases; bases outside gene matches: 5. The CDR3 sequence: CASILAGLTDTQYF. The CDR3 DNA reads TGTGCCAGCATATTAGCGGGACTCACAGATACGCAGTATTTT.

The CDR3 coding sequence is TGTGCCAGCAGCCCCCAGGGAACCCGACAGCCCCAGCATTTT. It is translated as CASSPQGTRQPQHF. The J gene is TRBJ1-5, the V gene TRBV12-3 or TRBV12-4; D perhaps matches TRBD1 (5 bases). Trimming pared 6 bases from V and 7 bases from J, leaving 16 bases between. The length of the CDR3 is 14 residues.

This clonotype appeared a single time. J is TRBJ2-3 and V is TRBV7-6, with 7 nucleotides matching TRBD2. The trim removed 5 bases at V and 0 bases at J, leaving 11 bases unmatched. The CDR3 has 17 residues. CDR1 is SGHVS and CDR2 is FNYEAQ in the germline V gene. The CDR3 nucleotides read TGTGCCAGCAGCCCCTCTGTGGGGAGGGCTAGCACAGATACGCAGTATTTT. Its translation: CASSPSVGRASTDTQYF.